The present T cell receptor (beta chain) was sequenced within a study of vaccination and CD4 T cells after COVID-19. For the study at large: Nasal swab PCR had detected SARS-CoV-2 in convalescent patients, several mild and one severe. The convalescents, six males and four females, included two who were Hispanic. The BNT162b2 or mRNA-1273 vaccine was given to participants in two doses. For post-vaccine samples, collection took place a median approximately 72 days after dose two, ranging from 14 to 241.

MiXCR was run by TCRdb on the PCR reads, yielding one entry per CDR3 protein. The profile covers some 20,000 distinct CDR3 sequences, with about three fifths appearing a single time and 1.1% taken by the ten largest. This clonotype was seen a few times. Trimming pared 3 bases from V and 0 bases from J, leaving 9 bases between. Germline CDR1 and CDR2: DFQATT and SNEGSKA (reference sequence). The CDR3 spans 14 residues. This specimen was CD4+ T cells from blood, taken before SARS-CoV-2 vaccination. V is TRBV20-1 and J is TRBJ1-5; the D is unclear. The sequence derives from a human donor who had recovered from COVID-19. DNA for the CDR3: TGCAGTGCTAGGGGGAGCTATAGCAATCAGCCCCAGCATTTT. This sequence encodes CSARGSYSNQPQHF.